This entry lists 18 T cell receptor beta chains sequenced from one sample in a study of T cell responses to AZD1222 COVID-19 vaccine. Profiled with immunoSEQ multiplex PCR; TCRdb holds only in-frame clones, not every one. This table holds about 200,000 clones, about 86% found once. The sample was peripheral blood, taken on day 0 of AZD1222 vaccination. The origin of the receptors is an adult in good health.

The V call is TRBV6-5, the J call TRBJ2-2; TRBD1 or TRBD2 may be the D gene (5 bases each). Germline CDR1 is MNHEY and CDR2 is SVGAGI. The CDR3 totals 13 residues. V lost 9 bases and J 5 bases, leaving 13 bases between the germline ends. The CDR3 protein is CASQRGPTGELFF. The CDR3, as DNA: TGTGCCAGTCAACGGGGCCCAACCGGGGAGCTGTTTTTT.

The gene calls are TRBV7-9 and TRBJ1-6; D may be TRBD1 (5 bases). The CDR3 extends over 17 amino acids. CDR1 and CDR2 (germline): SEHNR, FQNEAQ (reference sequence). Trimming took 7 bases from V and 5 from J, leaving 21 bases between them. The CDR3: CASTIAPDSHNNSPLHF. The DNA for the CDR3 is TGTGCCAGCACTATTGCCCCCGACAGCCACAATAATTCACCCCTCCACTTT. Drawing the rest from reference TRBV7-9 and TRBJ1-6, the complete variable domain is DTGVSQNPRHKITKRGQNVTFRCDPISEHNRLYWYRQTLGQGPEFLTYFQNEAQLEKSRLLSDRFSAERPKGSFSTLEIQRTEQGDSAMYLCASTIAPDSHNNSPLHFGNGTRLTVT.

A single count supports this clone. The CDR3 DNA follows: TGTGCCAGCAGCTTAGGTGGTGCAGGCGCCGGAGGGGAACAGTTCTTC. Its translation is CASSLGGAGAGGEQFF. The chain employs TRBV7-6 and TRBJ2-1; D perhaps matches TRBD2 (6 bases). This CDR3 has 16 residues. With 1 base removed from V and 13 bases from J, the gap between germline ends came to 23 bases. Per germline, CDR1 SGHVS and CDR2 FNYEAQ.

The chain uses TRBV30 and TRBJ1-2; possible D gene TRBD1, 5 bases. CDR3 length: 13 amino acids. Germline-derived CDR1 and CDR2 are GTSNPN and SVGIG (reference sequence). Trimming left V 0 bases short and J 3 bases short, with 8 bases between. Here the CDR3 DNA reads TGTGCCTGGAGTGTACCGGGGGACTATGGCTACACCTTC. Encoded protein: CAWSVPGDYGYTF.

The genes are TRBV7-8 and TRBJ2-3, with a possible D match to TRBD2 (6 bases). The CDR3 has 17 amino acids. Per the germline V gene, CDR1 is SGHVS and CDR2 is FQNEAQ. Deletions cut 0 bases from V and 6 bases from J, with 19 bases between. CDR3 bases: TGTGCCAGCAGCTTAGCAAGGGGACTTGAAACATGGGATACGCAGTATTTT. Amino acids: CASSLARGLETWDTQYF.

The chain employs TRBV3-1 (or the pseudogene TRBV3-2) and TRBJ1-1; tentatively, D is TRBD1 (6 bases). The germline CDR1 and CDR2 sequences are LGHDT and YNNKEL (reference sequence). Trimming removed 4 bases at V and 2 bases at J, with 11 bases between. This CDR3 is built from 14 residues. CDR3 nucleotides: TGTGCCAGCAGCCCCAGGGGAACCAACACTGAAGCTTTCTTT. It encodes CASSPRGTNTEAFF.

In its sample, this clone was seen once. The V gene is TRBV15, the J gene TRBJ2-2, with D perhaps TRBD2 (7 bases). Germline CDR1 LNHNV, CDR2 YYDKDF (reference sequence). The V end lost 5 bases, the J end lost 1 base, and 14 bases lay between the germline ends. The CDR3 sequence is 16 residues long. For the CDR3, the DNA is TGTGCCACCAGCTGGAGGGGGGGTGAGAACACCGGGGAGCTGTTTTTT. Translated, it gives CATSWRGGENTGELFF.

The rearrangement uses TRBV7-9 and TRBJ1-3; TRBD1 matches 8 bases. Germline CDR1 SEHNR, CDR2 FQNEAQ (reference sequence). The CDR3 covers 19 residues. V lost 2 bases to trimming and J lost 0 bases; unmatched junction nucleotides: 12. Here the CDR3 reads CASSLSVGDRGTSGNTIYF. DNA for the CDR3: TGTGCCAGCAGCTTATCTGTGGGCGACAGGGGTACCTCTGGAAACACCATATATTTT.

The rearrangement links TRBV5-6 to TRBJ1-2; 7 bases fit TRBD1. Trimming cost V 4 bases and J 5 bases; bases outside gene matches: 5. The CDR3 covers 13 residues. Germline lookup yields CDR1 SGHDT and CDR2 YYEEEE. For the CDR3, the DNA is TGTGCCAGCAGCGAGGGGGCAGGGTATGGCTACACCTTC. Amino acids: CASSEGAGYGYTF.

This chain links TRBV27 with TRBJ2-3, with 7 bases identical to TRBD1. CDR1 and CDR2 from the germline V gene are MNHEY and SMNVEV (reference sequence). After removal of 5 bases from V and 2 bases from J, the junction contained 7 bases not matched to a gene. The CDR3 extends over 15 amino acids. The CDR3 DNA follows: TGTGCCAGCAGTGGTAAGGACAGGTTCACAGATACGCAGTATTTT. Its protein product is CASSGKDRFTDTQYF.

The chain is built from TRBV5-1 and TRBJ2-7; TRBD1 matches at 10 bases. The germline V gene encodes CDR1 SGHRS and CDR2 YFSETQ. The CDR3 sequence is 17 residues long. With 0 bases clipped from V and 0 bases from J, the junction kept 6 bases outside the gene matches. The CDR3 coding sequence is TGCGCCAGCAGCTTGGGGACAGGGGGACGGGTCTCCTACGAGCAGTACTTC. Protein: CASSLGTGGRVSYEQYF.

The chain employs TRBV4-1 and TRBJ2-2; D is unresolved. Germline CDR1 reads MGHRA; CDR2 reads YSYEKL. With 0 bases removed from V and 1 base from J, the gap between germline ends came to 6 bases. The CDR3 spans 15 residues. Here the CDR3 reads CASSQDWQNTGELFF. CDR3 DNA sequence: TGCGCCAGCAGCCAAGATTGGCAGAACACCGGGGAGCTGTTTTTT.

The chain combines TRBV11-2 with TRBJ1-2; TRBD1 is a possible D gene (6 bases). The CDR3 extends over 14 amino acids. V was shortened by 0 bases and J by 14 bases, with 19 bases between the two germline ends. The germline gives CDR1 SGHAT, CDR2 FQNNGV. As DNA, the CDR3 is TGTGCCAGCAGCTTAGAGGGCAGGGGATGGGCAGGGACCTTC. Its protein product is CASSLEGRGWAGTF. Using reference TRBV11-2 and TRBJ1-2 for the parts outside the CDR3, the full variable domain is EAGVAQSPRYKIIEKRQSVAFWCNPISGHATLYWYQQILGQGPKLLIQFQNNGVVDDSQLPKDRFSAERLKGVDSTLKIQPAKLEDSAVYLCASSLEGRGWAGTFGSGTRLTVV.

The V and J genes are TRBV4-1 and TRBJ2-7, with no clear D. V lost 2 bases and J lost 4, with 9 bases in between. Germline V gene data show CDR1 as MGHRA and CDR2 as YSYEKL. The length of the CDR3 is 13 residues. The CDR3 DNA is TGCGCCAGCAGCCAACCGAGTCCTTACGAGCAGTACTTC. This translates into CASSQPSPYEQYF.

This chain uses TRBV27 with TRBJ2-6; D is undetermined. Germline V lookup: CDR1 MNHEY, CDR2 SMNVEV (reference sequence). Between the trimmed V and J ends, which lost 1 base and 0 bases, there was a span of 1 base. The CDR3 extends over 14 amino acids. The CDR3 loop is CASSLYSGANVLTF. In DNA form, the CDR3 reads TGTGCCAGCAGTTTATACTCTGGGGCCAACGTCCTGACTTTC.

This sequence joins TRBV2 and TRBJ2-1; D is tentatively TRBD1 or TRBD2 (5 bases each). Between the trimmed V and J ends, which lost 6 bases and 10 bases, there was a span of 13 bases. The CDR3 is 12 amino acids. The germline V gene has CDR1 SNHLY and CDR2 FYNNEI. The CDR3 coding sequence is TGTGCCAGCAGGGAGGACAAGGTCGAGCAGTTCTTC. Its translation is CASREDKVEQFF.

The chain has TRBV6-5 and TRBJ2-2; D ambiguous. The CDR3 consists of 13 residues. Trimming cost V 5 bases and J 4 bases, with 8 bases left between them. Germline V gene data show CDR1 as MNHEY and CDR2 as SVGAGI. CDR3 sequence: CASSPFPTGELFF. The CDR3 nucleotides are TGTGCCAGCAGTCCGTTTCCCACCGGGGAGCTGTTTTTT.

V gene TRBV4-1 combines with J gene TRBJ1-1; D is possibly TRBD1 (6 bases). Between the trimmed V and J ends, which lost 0 bases and 7 bases, there was a span of 24 bases. Looked up from germline, CDR1 is MGHRA and CDR2 is YSYEKL. This CDR3 spans 18 amino acids. The CDR3 nucleotides read TGCGCCAGCAGCCAAGATAAGGGAAGGATTACAGGGAACCATGAAGCTTTCTTT. Translation gives CASSQDKGRITGNHEAFF.